This T cell receptor beta chain was identified during a study of T cell responses to AZD1222 COVID-19 vaccine. The sample holds a few counts of this clone. Antigen unknown. Study-level results: Most donors were white British, females outnumbered males, and clonal diversity was possibly underestimated.

Libraries were prepared by immunoSEQ multiplex PCR; TCRdb keeps only in-frame clonotypes and omits some of them. The sample lists 95,000 to 150,000 clones; more than 80% were seen once. The CDR3 consists of 14 residues. CDR1 and CDR2 (germline): LNHDA, SQIVND (reference sequence). V shed 6 bases and J 4 bases; nucleotides not matched to a gene: 4. The material was peripheral blood, obtained 28 days after the second AZD1222 dose. J is TRBJ2-2 and V is TRBV19; TRBD2 agrees at 8 bases. This receptor was identified in an adult who received the AZD1222 COVID-19 vaccine. The CDR3 nucleotides are TGTGCCAGTAGACGGACTAGCAGCACCGGGGAGCTGTTTTTT. As protein: CASRRTSSTGELFF. Supplemented by reference TRBV19 and TRBJ2-2, the full variable domain reads DGGITQSPKYLFRKEGQNVTLSCEQNLNHDAMYWYRQDPGQGLRLIYYSQIVNDFQKGDIAEGYSVSREKKESFPLTVTSAQKNPTAFYLCASRRTSSTGELFFGEGSRLTVL.